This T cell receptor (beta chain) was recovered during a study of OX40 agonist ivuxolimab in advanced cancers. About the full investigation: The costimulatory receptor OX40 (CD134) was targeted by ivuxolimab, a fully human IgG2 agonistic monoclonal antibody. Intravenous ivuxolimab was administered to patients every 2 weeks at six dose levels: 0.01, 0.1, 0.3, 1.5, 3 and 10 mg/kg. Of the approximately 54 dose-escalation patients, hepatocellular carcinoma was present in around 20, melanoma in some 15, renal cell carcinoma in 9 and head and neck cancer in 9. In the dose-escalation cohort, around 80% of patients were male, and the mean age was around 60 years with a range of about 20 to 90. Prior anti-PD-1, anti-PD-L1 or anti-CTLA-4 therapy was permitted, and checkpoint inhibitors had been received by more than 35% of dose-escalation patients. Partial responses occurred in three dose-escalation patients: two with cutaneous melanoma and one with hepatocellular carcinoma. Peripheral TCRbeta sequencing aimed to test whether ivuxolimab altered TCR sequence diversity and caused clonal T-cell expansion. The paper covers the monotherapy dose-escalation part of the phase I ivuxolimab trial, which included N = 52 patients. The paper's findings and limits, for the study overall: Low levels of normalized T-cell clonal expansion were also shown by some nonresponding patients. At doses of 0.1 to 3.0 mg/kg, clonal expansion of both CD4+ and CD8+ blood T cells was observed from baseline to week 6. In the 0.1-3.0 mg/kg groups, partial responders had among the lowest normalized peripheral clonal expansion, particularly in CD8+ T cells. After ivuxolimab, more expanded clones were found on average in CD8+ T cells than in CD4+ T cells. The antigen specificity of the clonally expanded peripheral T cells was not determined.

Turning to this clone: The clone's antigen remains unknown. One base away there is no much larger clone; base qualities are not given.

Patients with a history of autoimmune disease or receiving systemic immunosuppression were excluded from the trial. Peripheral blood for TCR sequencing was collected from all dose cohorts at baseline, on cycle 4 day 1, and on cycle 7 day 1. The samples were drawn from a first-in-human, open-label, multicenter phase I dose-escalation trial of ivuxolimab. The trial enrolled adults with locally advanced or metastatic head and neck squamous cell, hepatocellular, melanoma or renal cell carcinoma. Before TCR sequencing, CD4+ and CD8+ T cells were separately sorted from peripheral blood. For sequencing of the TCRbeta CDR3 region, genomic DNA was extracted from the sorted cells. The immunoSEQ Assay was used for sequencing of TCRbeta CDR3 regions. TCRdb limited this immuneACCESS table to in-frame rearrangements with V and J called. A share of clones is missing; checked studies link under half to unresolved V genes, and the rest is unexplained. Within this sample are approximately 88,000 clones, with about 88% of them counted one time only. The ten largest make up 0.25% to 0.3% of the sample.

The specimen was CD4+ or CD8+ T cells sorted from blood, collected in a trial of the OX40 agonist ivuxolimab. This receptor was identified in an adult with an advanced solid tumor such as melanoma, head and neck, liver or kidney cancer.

CDR3 reads: CATSRDIGRVPEAFF. The nucleotide sequence is given as TGTGCCACCAGCAGAGATATAGGCAGGGTTCCTGAAGCTTTCTTT. This sequence uses TRBV15 and TRBJ1-1; possibly the D gene is TRBD1, per 5 matching bases. Including the terminal cysteine and phenylalanine, the CDR3 comprises 15 residues. The sequence is cut down to CDR3 DNA, 45 bases in frame from base 1. Cut back by 0 bases and 6 bases, the V and J ends lie 14 bases apart. Based on the germline V gene (reference sequence), the CDR1 and CDR2 sequences are LNHNV and YYDKDF.